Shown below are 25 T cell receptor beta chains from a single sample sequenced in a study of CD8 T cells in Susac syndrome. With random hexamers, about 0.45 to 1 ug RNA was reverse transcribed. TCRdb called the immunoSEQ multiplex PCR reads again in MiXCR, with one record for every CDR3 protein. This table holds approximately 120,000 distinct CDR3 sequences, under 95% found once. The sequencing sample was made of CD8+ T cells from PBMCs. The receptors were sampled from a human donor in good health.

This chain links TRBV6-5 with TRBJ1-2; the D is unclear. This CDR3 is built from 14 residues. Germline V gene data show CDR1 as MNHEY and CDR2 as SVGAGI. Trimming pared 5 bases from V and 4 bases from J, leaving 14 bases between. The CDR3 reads CASSPGLTSYGYTF. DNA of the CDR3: TGTGCCAGCAGTCCCGGACTTACTTCCTATGGCTACACCTTC.

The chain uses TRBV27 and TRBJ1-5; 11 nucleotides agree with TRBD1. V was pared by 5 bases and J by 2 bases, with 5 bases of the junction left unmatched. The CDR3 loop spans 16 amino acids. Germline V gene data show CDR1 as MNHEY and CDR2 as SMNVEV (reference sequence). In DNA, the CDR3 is TGTGCCAGCAGTCCCGGGACAGGGGGTGGCAATCAGCCCCAGCATTTT. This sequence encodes CASSPGTGGGNQPQHF.

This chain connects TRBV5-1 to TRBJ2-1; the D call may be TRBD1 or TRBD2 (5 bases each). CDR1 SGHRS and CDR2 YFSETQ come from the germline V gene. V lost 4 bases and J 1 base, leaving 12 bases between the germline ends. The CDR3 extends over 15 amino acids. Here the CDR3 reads CASSPTGTSYNEQFF. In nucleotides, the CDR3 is TGCGCCAGCAGCCCGACCGGGACGTCCTACAATGAGCAGTTCTTC.

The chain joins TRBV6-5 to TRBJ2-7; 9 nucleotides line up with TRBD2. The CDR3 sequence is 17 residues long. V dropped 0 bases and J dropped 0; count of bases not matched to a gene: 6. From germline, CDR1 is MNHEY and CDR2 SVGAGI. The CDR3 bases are TGTGCCAGCAGTTACTCTAGCGGGAGTATAACCTCCTACGAGCAGTACTTC. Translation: CASSYSSGSITSYEQYF.

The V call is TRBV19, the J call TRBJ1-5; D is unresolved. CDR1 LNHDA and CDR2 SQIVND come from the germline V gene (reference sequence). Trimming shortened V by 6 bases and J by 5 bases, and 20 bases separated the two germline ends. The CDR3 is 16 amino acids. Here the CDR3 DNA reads TGTGCCAGTAGCGGACTTCCCGGGTCCCCGGATCAGCCCCAGCATTTT. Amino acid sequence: CASSGLPGSPDQPQHF. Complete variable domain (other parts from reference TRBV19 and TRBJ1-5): DGGITQSPKYLFRKEGQNVTLSCEQNLNHDAMYWYRQDPGQGLRLIYYSQIVNDFQKGDIAEGYSVSREKKESFPLTVTSAQKNPTAFYLCASSGLPGSPDQPQHFGDGTRLSIL.

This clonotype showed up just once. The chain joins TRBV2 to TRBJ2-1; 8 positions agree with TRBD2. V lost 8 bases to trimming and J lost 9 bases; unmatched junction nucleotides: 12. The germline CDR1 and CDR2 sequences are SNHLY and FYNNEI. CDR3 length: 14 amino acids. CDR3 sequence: CASPPGGTMVEQFF. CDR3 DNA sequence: TGTGCCAGCCCCCCGGGAGGGACGATGGTTGAGCAGTTCTTC. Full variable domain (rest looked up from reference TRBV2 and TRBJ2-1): EPEVTQTPSHQVTQMGQEVILRCVPISNHLYFYWYRQILGQKVEFLVSFYNNEISEKSEIFDDQFSVERPDGSNFTLKIRSTKLEDSAMYFCASPPGGTMVEQFFGPGTRLTVL.

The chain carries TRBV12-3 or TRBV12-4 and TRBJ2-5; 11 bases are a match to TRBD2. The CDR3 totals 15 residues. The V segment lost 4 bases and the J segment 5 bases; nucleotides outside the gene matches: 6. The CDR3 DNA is TGTGCCAGCAGTTCGGTAGCGGGAGGGGGGGAGACCCAGTACTTC. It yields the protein CASSSVAGGGETQYF.

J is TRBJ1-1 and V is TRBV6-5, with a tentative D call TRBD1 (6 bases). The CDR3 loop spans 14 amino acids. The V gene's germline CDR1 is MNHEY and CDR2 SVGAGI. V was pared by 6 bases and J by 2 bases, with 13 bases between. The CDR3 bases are TGTGCCAGCAGGGAGTGGGGGGCCAACACTGAAGCTTTCTTT. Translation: CASREWGANTEAFF.

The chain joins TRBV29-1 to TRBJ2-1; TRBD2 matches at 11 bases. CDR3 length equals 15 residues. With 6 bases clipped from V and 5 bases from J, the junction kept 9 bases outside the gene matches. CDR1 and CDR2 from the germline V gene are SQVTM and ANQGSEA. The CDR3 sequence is CSVDPLAGGDNEQFF. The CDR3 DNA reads TGCAGCGTGGACCCTCTAGCGGGAGGCGACAATGAGCAGTTCTTC.

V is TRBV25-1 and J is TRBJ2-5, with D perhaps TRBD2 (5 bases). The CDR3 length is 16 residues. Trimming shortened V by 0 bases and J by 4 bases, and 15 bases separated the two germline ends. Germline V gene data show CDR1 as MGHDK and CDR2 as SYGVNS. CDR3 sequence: CASSEYYGISTETQYF. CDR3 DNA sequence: TGTGCCAGCAGTGAATATTACGGGATAAGTACAGAGACCCAGTACTTC.

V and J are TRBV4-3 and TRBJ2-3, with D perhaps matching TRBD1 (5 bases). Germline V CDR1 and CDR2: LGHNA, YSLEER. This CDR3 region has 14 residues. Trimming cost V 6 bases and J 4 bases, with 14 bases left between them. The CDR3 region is CASSRRGVSDTQYF. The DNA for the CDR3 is TGCGCCAGCAGTCGAAGGGGCGTGTCAGATACGCAGTATTTT.

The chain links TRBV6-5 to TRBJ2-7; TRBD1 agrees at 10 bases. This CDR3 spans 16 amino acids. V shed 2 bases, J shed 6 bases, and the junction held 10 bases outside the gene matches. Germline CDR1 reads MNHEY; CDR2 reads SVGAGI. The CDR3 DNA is TGTGCCAGCAGTTACCTTTCAGGGACAGGGGCGGCCGAGCAGTACTTC. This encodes CASSYLSGTGAAEQYF.

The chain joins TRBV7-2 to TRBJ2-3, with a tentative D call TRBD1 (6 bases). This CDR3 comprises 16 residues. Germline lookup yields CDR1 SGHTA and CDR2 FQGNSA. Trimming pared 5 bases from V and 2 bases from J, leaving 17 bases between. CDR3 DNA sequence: TGTGCCAGCAGCCGAAGAGAGTGGGGGCCCACAGATACGCAGTATTTT. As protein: CASSRREWGPTDTQYF.

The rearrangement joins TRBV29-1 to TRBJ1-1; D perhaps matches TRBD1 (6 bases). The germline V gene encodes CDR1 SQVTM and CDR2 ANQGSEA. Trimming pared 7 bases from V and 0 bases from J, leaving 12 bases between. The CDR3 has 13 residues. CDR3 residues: CSAAGAMNTEAFF. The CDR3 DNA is TGCAGCGCCGCGGGGGCGATGAACACTGAAGCTTTCTTT.

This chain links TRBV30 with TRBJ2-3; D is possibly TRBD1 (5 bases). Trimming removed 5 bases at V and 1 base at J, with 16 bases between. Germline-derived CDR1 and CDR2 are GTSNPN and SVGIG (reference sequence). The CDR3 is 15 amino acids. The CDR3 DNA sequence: TGTGCCTGGCCCCCCCAGGGTCGGGGCACAGATACGCAGTATTTT. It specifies CAWPPQGRGTDTQYF.

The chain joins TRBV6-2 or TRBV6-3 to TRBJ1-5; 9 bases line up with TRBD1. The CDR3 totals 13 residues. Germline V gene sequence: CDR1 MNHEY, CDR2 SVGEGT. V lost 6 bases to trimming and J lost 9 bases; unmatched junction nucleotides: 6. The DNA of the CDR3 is TGTGCCAGCAGGGGGACAGGGCGGGGGCCCCAGCATTTT. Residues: CASRGTGRGPQHF.

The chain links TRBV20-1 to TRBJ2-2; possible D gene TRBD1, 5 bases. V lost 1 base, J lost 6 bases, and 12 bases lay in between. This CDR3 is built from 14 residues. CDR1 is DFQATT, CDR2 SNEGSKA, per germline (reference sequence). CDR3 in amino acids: CSARARANSGELFF. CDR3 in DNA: TGCAGTGCTAGAGCCAGGGCTAATTCCGGGGAGCTGTTTTTT.

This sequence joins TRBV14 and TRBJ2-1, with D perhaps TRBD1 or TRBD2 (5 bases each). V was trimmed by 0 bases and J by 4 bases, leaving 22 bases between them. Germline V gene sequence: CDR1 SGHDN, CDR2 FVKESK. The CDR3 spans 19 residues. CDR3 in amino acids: CASSQDEAWGIGFYNEQFF. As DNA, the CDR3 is TGTGCCAGCAGCCAAGATGAGGCTTGGGGGATCGGGTTTTACAATGAGCAGTTCTTC.

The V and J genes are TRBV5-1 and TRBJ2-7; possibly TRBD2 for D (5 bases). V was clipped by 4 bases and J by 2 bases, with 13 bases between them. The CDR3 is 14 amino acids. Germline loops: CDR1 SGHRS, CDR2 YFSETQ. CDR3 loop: CASSRNVGAYEQYF. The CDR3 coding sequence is TGCGCCAGCAGCCGAAATGTCGGGGCCTACGAGCAGTACTTC.

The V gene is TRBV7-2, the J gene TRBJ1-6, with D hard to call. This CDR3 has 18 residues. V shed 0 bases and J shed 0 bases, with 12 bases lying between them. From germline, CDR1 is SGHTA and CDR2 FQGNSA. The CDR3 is CASSLAPVLSSYNSPLHF. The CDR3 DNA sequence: TGTGCCAGCAGCTTAGCGCCCGTCCTTAGCTCCTATAATTCACCCCTCCACTTT.

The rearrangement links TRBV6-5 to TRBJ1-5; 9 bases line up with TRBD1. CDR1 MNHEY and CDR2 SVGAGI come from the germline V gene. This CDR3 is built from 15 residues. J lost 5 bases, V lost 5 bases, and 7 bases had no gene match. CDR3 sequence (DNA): TGTGCCAGCAGTCCTACAGGGGGCGCGCATCAGCCCCAGCATTTT. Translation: CASSPTGGAHQPQHF.

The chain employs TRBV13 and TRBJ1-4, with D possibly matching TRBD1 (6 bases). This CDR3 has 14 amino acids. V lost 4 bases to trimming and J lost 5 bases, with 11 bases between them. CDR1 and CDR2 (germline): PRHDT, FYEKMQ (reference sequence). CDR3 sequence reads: CASSSGTGNEKLFF. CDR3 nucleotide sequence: TGTGCCAGCAGCTCCGGCACAGGGAATGAAAAACTGTTTTTT.

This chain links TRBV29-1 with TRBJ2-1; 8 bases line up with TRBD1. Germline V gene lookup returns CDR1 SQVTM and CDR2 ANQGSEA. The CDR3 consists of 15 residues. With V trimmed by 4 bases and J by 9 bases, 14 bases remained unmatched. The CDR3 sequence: CSVGTTGGRVGEQFF. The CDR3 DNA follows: TGCAGCGTTGGAACTACAGGGGGTCGGGTTGGTGAGCAGTTCTTC.

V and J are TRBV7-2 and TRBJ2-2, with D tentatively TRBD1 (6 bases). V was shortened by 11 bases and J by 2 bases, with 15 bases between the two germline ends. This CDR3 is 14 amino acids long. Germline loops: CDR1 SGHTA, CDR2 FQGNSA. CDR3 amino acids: CAQGKERNTGELFF. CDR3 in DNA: TGTGCCCAGGGGAAGGAGAGAAACACCGGGGAGCTGTTTTTT. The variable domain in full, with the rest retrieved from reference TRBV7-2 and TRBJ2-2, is GAGVSQSPSNKVTEKGKDVELRCDPISGHTALYWYRQSLGQGLEFLIYFQGNSAPDKSGLPSDRFSAERTGGSVSTLTIQRTQQEDSAVYLCAQGKERNTGELFFGEGSRLTVL.

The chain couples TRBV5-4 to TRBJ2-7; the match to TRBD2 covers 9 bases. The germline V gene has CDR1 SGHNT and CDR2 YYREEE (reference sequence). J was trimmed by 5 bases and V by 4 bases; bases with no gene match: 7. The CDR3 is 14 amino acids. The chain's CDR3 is CASSAAGTSNEQYF. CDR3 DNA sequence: TGTGCCAGCAGCGCAGCCGGGACTAGCAACGAGCAGTACTTC.